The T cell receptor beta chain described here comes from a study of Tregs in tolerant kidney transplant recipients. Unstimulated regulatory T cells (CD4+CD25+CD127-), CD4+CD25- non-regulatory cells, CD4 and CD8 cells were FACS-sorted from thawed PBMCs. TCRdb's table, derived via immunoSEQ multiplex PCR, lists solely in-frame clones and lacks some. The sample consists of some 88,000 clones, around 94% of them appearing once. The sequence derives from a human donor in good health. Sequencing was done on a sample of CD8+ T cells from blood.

The CDR3 sequence is CASSPGTGSSEAFF. The CDR3 DNA follows: TGCGCCAGCAGCCCCGGGACAGGGAGTTCTGAAGCTTTCTTT. V usage is TRBV5-1 and J usage is TRBJ1-1; 9 nucleotides agree with TRBD1. The J segment lost 6 bases and the V segment lost 4 bases, leaving 7 bases of the junction unmatched. The CDR3 has 14 residues. CDR1 is SGHRS, CDR2 YFSETQ, per germline.